This T cell receptor (beta chain) was recorded in a study of cytomegalovirus exposure and HLA in healthy donors. From germline, CDR1 is LNHDA and CDR2 SQIVND (reference sequence). CDR3 length: 14 amino acids. The germline V and J ends were trimmed by 3 bases and 0 bases, with 5 bases remaining between them. PCR employed 60 Vbeta and 13 Jbeta primers. The protocol was immunoSEQ multiplex PCR, while the TCRdb copy is restricted to in-frame clones and leaves out a portion. The sample yields roughly 130,000 clones, about 8.5% seen once. The rearrangement links TRBV19 to TRBJ2-2; D is ambiguous. The sequenced sample was PBMCs. This TCR came from a man in his forties or fifties in good health and CMV-seronegative. In nucleotides, the CDR3 is TGTGCCAGTAGTATTTCTACGAACACCGGGGAGCTGTTTTTT. Translated: CASSISTNTGELFF. Full variable domain (remainder filled in from reference TRBV19 and TRBJ2-2): DGGITQSPKYLFRKEGQNVTLSCEQNLNHDAMYWYRQDPGQGLRLIYYSQIVNDFQKGDIAEGYSVSREKKESFPLTVTSAQKNPTAFYLCASSISTNTGELFFGEGSRLTVL.